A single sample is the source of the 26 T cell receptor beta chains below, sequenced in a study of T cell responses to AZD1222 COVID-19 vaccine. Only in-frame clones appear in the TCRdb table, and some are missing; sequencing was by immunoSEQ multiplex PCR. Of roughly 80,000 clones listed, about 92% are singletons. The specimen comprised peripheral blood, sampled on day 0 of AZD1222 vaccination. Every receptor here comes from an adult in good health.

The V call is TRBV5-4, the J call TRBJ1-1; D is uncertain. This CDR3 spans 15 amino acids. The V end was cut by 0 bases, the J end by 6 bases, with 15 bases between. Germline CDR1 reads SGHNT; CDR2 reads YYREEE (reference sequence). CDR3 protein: CASSLAGRGMAEAFF. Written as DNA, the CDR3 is TGTGCCAGCAGCTTGGCCGGTAGAGGGATGGCTGAAGCTTTCTTT.

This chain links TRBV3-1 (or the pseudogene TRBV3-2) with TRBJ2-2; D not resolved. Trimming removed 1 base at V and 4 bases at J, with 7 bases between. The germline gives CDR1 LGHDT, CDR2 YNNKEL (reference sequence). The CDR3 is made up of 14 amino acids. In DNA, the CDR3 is TGTGCCAGCAGCCAAGGGTCCGGCACCGGGGAGCTGTTTTTT. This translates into CASSQGSGTGELFF.

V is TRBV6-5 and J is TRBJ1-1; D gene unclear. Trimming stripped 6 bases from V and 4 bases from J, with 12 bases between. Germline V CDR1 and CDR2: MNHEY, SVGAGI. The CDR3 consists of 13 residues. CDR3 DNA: TGTGCCAGCAGGATGGAAGGGCCCACTGAAGCTTTCTTT. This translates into CASRMEGPTEAFF.

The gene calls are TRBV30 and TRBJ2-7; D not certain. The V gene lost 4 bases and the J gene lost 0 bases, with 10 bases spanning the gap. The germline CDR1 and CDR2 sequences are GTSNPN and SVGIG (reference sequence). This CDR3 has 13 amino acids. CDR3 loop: CAWTTASSYEQYF. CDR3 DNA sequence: TGTGCCTGGACTACAGCAAGCTCCTACGAGCAGTACTTC. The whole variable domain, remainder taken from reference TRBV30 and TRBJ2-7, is SQTIHQWPATLVQPVGSPLSLECTVEGTSNPNLYWYRQAAGRGLQLLFYSVGIGQISSEVPQNLSASRPQDRQFILSSKKLLLSDSGFYLCAWTTASSYEQYFGPGTRLTVT.

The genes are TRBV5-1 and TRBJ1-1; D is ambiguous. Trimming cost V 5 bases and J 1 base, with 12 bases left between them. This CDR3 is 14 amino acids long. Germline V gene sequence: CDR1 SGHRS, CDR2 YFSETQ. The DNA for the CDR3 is TGCGCCAGCAGTACCGCGGGAACGAACACTGAAGCTTTCTTT. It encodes CASSTAGTNTEAFF.

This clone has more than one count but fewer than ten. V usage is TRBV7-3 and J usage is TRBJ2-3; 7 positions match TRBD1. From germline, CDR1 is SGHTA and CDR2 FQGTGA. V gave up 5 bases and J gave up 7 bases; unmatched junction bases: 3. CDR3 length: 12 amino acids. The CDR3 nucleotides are TGTGCCAGCAGCACGACAGGGAATACGCAGTATTTT. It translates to CASSTTGNTQYF.

CDR3 DNA: TGCAGCGTTGAAGAGTTTGGGCTAGCGGGGGAGGAGCAGTTCTTC. Encoded protein: CSVEEFGLAGEEQFF. V usage is TRBV29-1 and J usage is TRBJ2-1, with 10 bases identical to TRBD2. Losses at the gene ends were 0 bases for V and 10 bases for J; bases not matched to a gene: 9. This CDR3 spans 15 amino acids. Germline assignment: CDR1 SQVTM and CDR2 ANQGSEA.

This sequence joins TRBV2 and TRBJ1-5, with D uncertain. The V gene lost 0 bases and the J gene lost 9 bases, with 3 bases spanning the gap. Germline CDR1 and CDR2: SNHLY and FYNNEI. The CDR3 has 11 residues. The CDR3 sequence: CASSEAGPQHF. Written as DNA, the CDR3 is TGTGCCAGCAGTGAAGCAGGGCCCCAGCATTTT.

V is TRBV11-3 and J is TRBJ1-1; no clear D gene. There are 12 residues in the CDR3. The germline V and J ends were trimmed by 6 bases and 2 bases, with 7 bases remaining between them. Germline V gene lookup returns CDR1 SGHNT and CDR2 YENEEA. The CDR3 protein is CASSLSNTEAFF. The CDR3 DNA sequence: TGTGCCAGCAGTCTTTCCAACACTGAAGCTTTCTTT.

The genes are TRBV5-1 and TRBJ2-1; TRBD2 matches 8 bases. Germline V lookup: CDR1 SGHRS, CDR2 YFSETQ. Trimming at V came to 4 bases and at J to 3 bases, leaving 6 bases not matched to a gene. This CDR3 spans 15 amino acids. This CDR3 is CASSRRGANYNEQFF. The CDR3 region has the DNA TGCGCCAGCAGCCGGCGGGGGGCCAACTACAATGAGCAGTTCTTC. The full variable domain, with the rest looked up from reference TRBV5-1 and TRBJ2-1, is KAGVTQTPRYLIKTRGQQVTLSCSPISGHRSVSWYQQTPGQGLQFLFEYFSETQRNKGNFPGRFSGRQFSNSRSEMNVSTLELGDSALYLCASSRRGANYNEQFFGPGTRLTVL.

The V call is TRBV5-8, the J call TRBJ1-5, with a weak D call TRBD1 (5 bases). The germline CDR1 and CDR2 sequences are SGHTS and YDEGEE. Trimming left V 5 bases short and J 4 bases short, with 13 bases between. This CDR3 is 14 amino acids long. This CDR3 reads CASSFRDGNQPQHF. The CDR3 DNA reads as TGTGCCAGCAGTTTCCGGGACGGTAATCAGCCCCAGCATTTT.

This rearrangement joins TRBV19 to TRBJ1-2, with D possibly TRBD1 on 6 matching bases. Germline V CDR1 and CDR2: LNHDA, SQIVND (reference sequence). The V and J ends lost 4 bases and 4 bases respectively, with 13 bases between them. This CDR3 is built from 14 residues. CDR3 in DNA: TGTGCCAGTAGTACGCAGGTGGGGGCCTATGGCTACACCTTC. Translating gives CASSTQVGAYGYTF.

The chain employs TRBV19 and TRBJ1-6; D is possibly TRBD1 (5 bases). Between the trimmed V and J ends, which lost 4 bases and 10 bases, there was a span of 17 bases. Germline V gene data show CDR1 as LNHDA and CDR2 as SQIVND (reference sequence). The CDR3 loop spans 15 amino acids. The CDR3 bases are TGTGCCAGTAGTACAAGACCTATTGGGGGATCACCCCTCCACTTT. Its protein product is CASSTRPIGGSPLHF.

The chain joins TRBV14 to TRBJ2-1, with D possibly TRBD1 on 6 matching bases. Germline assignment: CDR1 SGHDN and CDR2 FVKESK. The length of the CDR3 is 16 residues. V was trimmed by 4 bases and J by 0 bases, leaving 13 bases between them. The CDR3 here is CASSPGGGRSYNEQFF. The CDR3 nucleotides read TGTGCCAGCAGCCCAGGTGGGGGCCGCTCCTACAATGAGCAGTTCTTC.

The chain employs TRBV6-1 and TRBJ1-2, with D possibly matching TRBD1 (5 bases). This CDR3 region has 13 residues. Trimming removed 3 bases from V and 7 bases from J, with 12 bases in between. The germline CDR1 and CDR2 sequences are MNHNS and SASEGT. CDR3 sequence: CASSEGRDIGYTF. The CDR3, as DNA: TGTGCCAGCAGTGAGGGCAGGGATATTGGCTACACCTTC.

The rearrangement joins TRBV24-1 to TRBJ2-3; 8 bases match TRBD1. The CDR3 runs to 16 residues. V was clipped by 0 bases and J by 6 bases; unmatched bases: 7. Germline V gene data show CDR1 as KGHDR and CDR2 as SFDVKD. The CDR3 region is CATSDLKGTGGDTQYF. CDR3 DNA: TGTGCCACCAGTGATTTGAAGGGGACAGGAGGGGATACGCAGTATTTT.

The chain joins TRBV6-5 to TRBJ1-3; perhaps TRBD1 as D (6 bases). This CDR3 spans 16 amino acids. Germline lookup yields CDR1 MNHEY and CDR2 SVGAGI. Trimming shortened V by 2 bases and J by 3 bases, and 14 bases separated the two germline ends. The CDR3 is CASSYTRGGGGNTIYF. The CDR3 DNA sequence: TGTGCCAGCAGTTACACCAGGGGAGGGGGTGGAAACACCATATATTTT.

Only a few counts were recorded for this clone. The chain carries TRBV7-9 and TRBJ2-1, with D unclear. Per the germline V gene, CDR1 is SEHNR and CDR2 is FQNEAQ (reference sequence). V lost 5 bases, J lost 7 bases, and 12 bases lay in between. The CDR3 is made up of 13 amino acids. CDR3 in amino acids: CASSAPPANEQFF. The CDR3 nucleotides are TGTGCCAGCAGCGCTCCGCCAGCGAATGAGCAGTTCTTC.

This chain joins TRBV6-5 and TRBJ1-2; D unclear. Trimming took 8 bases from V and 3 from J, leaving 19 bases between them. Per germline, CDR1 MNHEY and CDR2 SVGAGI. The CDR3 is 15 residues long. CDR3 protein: CASEVERPLHYGYTF. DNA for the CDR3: TGTGCCAGCGAAGTTGAACGGCCGTTACACTATGGCTACACCTTC.

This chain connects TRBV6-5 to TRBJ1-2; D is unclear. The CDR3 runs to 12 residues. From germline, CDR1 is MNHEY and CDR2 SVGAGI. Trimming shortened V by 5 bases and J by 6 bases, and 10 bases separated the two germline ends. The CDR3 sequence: CASSPGPDGYTF. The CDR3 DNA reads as TGTGCCAGCAGTCCCGGGCCTGATGGCTACACCTTC.

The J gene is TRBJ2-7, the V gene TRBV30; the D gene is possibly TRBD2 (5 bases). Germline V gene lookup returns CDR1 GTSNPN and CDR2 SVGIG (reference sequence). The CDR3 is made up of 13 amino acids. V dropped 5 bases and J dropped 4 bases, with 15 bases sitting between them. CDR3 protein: CAWAWELPYEQYF. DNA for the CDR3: TGTGCCTGGGCTTGGGAGCTACCTTACGAGCAGTACTTC.

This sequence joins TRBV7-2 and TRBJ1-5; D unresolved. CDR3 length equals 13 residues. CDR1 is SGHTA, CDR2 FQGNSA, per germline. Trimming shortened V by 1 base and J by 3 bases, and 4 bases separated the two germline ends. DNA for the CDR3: TGTGCCAGCAGCTTAGTTCCCAATCAGCCCCAGCATTTT. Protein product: CASSLVPNQPQHF.

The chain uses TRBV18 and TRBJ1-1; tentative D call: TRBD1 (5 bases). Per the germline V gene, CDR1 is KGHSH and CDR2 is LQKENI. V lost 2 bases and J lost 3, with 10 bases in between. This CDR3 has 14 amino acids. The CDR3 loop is CASSPGGPDTEAFF. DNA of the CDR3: TGTGCCAGCTCACCAGGGGGTCCCGACACTGAAGCTTTCTTT.

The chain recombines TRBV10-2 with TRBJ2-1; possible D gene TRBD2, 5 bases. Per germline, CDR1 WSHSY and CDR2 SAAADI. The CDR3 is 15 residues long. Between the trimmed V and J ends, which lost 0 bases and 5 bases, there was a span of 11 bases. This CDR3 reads CASSESGGSNNEQFF. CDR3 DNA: TGCGCCAGCAGTGAGTCCGGTGGGAGTAACAATGAGCAGTTCTTC.

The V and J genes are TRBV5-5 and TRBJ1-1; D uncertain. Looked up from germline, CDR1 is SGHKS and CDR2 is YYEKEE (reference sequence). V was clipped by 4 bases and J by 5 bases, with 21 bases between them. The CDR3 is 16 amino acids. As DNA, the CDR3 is TGTGCCAGCAGCCCACATTCCGGGAGAACTGGTACTGAAGCTTTCTTT. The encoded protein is CASSPHSGRTGTEAFF.

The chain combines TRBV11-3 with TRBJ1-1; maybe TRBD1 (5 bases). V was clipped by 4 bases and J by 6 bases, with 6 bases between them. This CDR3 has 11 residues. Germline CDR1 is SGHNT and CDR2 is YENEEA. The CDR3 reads CASSWDSEAFF. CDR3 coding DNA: TGTGCCAGCAGCTGGGACTCTGAAGCTTTCTTT. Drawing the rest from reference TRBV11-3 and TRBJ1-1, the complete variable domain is EAGVVQSPRYKIIEKKQPVAFWCNPISGHNTLYWYLQNLGQGPELLIRYENEEAVDDSQLPKDRFSAERLKGVDSTLKIQPAELGDSAVYLCASSWDSEAFFGQGTRLTVV.